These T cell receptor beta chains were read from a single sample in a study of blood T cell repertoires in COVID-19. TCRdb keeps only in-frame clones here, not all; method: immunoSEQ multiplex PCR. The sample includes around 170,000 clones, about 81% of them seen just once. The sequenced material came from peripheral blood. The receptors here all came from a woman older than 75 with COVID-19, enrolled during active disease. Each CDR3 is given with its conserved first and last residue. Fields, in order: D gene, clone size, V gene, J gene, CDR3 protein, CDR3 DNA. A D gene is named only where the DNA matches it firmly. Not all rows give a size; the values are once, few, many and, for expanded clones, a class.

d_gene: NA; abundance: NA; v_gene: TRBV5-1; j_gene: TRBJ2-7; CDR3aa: CASSLSSSFVEQYF; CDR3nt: TGCGCCAGCAGCTTGTCTAGCTCCTTTGTCGAGCAGTACTTC
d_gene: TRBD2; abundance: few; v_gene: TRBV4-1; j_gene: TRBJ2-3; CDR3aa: CASSLGTSGTDTQYF; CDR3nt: TGCGCCAGCAGCCTGGGGACTAGCGGCACAGATACGCAGTATTTT
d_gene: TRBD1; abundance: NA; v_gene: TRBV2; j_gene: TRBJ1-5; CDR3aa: CASSAQGVGNQPQHF; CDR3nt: TGTGCCAGCAGTGCACAGGGGGTTGGCAATCAGCCCCAGCATTTT
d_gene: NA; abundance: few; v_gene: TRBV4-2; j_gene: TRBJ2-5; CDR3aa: CASSQDKETQYF; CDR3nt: TGTGCCAGCAGCCAAGACAAAGAGACCCAGTACTTC
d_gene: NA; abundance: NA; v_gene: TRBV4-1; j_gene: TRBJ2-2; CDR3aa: CASSQGHPNTGELFF; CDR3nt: TGCGCCAGCAGCCAAGGACACCCGAACACCGGGGAGCTGTTTTTT
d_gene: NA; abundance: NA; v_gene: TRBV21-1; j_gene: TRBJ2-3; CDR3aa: CASSKVPGTDTQYF; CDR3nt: TGTGCCAGCAGCAAAGTTCCGGGCACAGATACGCAGTATTTT
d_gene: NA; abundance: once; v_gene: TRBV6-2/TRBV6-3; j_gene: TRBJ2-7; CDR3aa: CASSSAGGAYEQYF; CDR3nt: TGTGCCAGCAGTTCGGCCGGGGGTGCCTACGAGCAGTACTTC
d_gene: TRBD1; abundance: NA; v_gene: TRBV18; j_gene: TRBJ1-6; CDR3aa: CASSNTGGDSPLHF; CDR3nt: TGTGCCAGCTCAAATACAGGGGGCGATTCACCCCTCCACTTT
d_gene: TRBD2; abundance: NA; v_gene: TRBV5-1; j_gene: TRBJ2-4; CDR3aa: CASSLIGLAENIQYF; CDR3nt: TGCGCCAGCAGCTTGATCGGACTAGCGGAAAACATTCAGTACTTC
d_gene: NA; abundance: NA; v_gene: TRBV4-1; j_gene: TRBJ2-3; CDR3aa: CASSPARTYLDTQYF; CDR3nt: TGCGCCAGCAGCCCAGCTAGGACTTATCTAGATACGCAGTATTTT
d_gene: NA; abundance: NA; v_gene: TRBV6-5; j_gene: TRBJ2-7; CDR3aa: CASSYTGAYEQYF; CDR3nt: TGTGCCAGCAGTTATACCGGGGCCTACGAGCAGTACTTC